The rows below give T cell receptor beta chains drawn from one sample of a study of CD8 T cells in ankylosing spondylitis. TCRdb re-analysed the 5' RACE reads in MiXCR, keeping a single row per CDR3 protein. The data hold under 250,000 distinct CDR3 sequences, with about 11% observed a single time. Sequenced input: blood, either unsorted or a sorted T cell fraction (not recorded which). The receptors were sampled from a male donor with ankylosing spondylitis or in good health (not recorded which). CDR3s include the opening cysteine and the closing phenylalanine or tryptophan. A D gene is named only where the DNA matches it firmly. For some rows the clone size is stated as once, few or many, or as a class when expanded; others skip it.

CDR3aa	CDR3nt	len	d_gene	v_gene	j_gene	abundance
CASSRPGLNTEAFF	TGTGCCAGCAGCCGCCCGGGCCTGAACACTGAAGCTTTCTTT	14	-	TRBV14	TRBJ1-1	many
CASSFSGDNSPLHF	TGTGCCAGCAGCTTCTCGGGTGATAATTCACCCCTCCACTTT	14	-	TRBV11-2	TRBJ1-6	few
CSARGTGDEKLFF	TGCAGTGCTAGAGGGACAGGGGATGAAAAACTGTTTTTT	13	TRBD1	TRBV20-1	TRBJ1-4	many
CASSGLRDRITDTQYF	TGTGCCAGCAGCGGACTCCGGGACAGGATCACAGATACGCAGTATTTT	16	TRBD1	TRBV12-3/TRBV12-4	TRBJ2-3	many
CACTSTDTQYF	TGTGCCTGCACTAGCACAGATACGCAGTATTTT	11	-	TRBV25-1	TRBJ2-3	many
CASSLVFSGIFRSSYEQYF	TGTGCCAGCAGCTTAGTCTTTAGCGGGATCTTCCGGAGCTCCTACGAGCAGTACTTC	19	TRBD2	TRBV7-8	TRBJ2-7	many
CASSLGTSGSSNEQFF	TGTGCCAGCAGCTTAGGGACTAGCGGGAGTAGCAATGAGCAGTTCTTC	16	TRBD2	TRBV7-2	TRBJ2-1	-
CASGNTGNTIYF	TGTGCCAGCGGGAACACAGGAAACACCATATATTTT	12	-	TRBV28	TRBJ1-3	-
CASRAGTEVSGANVLTF	TGTGCCAGCAGGGCCGGGACGGAAGTCTCTGGGGCCAACGTCCTGACTTTC	17	-	TRBV7-6	TRBJ2-6	few
CSARGLGDSEVQPQHF	TGCAGTGCTAGAGGTCTGGGGGACTCTGAGGTTCAGCCCCAGCATTTT	16	-	TRBV20-1	TRBJ1-5	many
CASSLNEKLFF	TGCGCCAGCAGCCTTAATGAAAAACTGTTTTTT	11	-	TRBV5-1	TRBJ1-4	many
CASSQMDRARDTQYF	TGTGCCAGCAGTCAGATGGACAGGGCGAGGGATACGCAGTATTTT	15	TRBD1	TRBV27	TRBJ2-3	many
CASSLLTGEETQYF	TGCGCCAGCAGTTTATTGACAGGAGAAGAGACCCAGTACTTC	14	-	TRBV5-1	TRBJ2-5	many
CSARDPGLDYEQYF	TGCAGTGCTAGGGATCCGGGACTCGACTACGAGCAGTACTTC	14	-	TRBV20-1	TRBJ2-7	many
CASSRIPTGTEYNEQFF	TGCGCCAGCAGCCGTATACCGACCGGGACGGAGTACAATGAGCAGTTCTTC	17	-	TRBV5-1	TRBJ2-1	many
CASSLVGRVGDTQYF	TGTGCCAGCAGTTTAGTAGGGCGGGTCGGGGATACGCAGTATTTT	15	-	TRBV27	TRBJ2-3	many
CASSLGSAGSRAFF	TGTGCCAGCAGCTTAGGGTCGGCAGGTAGTCGAGCTTTCTTT	14	-	TRBV7-3	TRBJ1-1	many
CASSPFRNTEAFF	TGTGCCAGCAGCCCCTTTCGGAACACTGAAGCTTTCTTT	13	-	TRBV7-3	TRBJ1-1	-
CASSLSPFETQYF	TGCGCCAGCAGCTTGAGTCCGTTCGAGACCCAGTACTTC	13	-	TRBV5-1	TRBJ2-5	-
CASRPPGGGYTGELFF	TGCGCCAGCAGGCCTCCAGGGGGAGGTTATACCGGGGAGCTGTTTTTT	16	-	TRBV5-1	TRBJ2-2	many
CSASTWGYGYTF	TGCAGTGCTAGTACCTGGGGATATGGCTACACCTTC	12	-	TRBV20-1	TRBJ1-2	many
CASSATGTNYGYTF	TGCGCCAGCAGCGCGACAGGGACTAACTATGGCTACACCTTC	14	TRBD1	TRBV5-1	TRBJ1-2	many
CATSRVGRHRPEKLFF	TGTGCCACCAGCAGAGTTGGCCGCCACCGGCCCGAAAAACTGTTTTTT	16	-	TRBV15	TRBJ1-4	many
CASSQERGGYNEQFF	TGTGCCAGCAGCCAAGAGCGGGGGGGCTACAATGAGCAGTTCTTC	15	TRBD2	TRBV4-2	TRBJ2-1	many